This T cell receptor beta chain comes out of a study of T-cell reconstitution after alpha-beta-depleted transplantation in children. V was shortened by 1 base and J by 8 bases, with 15 bases between the two germline ends. CDR3 length equals 15 residues. This clonotype was seen ten or more times. Preparation of the TCRbeta library used unique molecular identifiers. TCRdb re-called the PCR reads through MiXCR, storing one row per CDR3 protein. Here the sample spans some 200,000 distinct CDR3 sequences, approximately 9.7% being singletons. This TCR was recovered from a human donor who donated a stem cell graft to a child with SCID. This specimen was PBMCs from the stem cell graft donor, taken from the stem cell graft. The V gene is TRBV12-3 or TRBV12-4, the J gene TRBJ2-1; possibly TRBD1 for D (6 bases). CDR3 region: CASSLVTGYSDEQFF. Written as DNA, the CDR3 is TGTGCCAGCAGTTTAGTTACAGGGTACTCCGATGAGCAGTTCTTC.